The next 27 T cell receptor beta chains were all read from a single sample in a study of cytomegalovirus exposure and HLA in healthy donors (dated by TCRdb to 2015 to 2018). Library method: the immunoSEQ multiplex PCR assay. The multiplex PCR relied on a mix of 60 forward primers for TCR Vbeta segments and 13 reverse primers for TCR Jbeta segments. In its TCRdb copy, this immuneACCESS table keeps in-frame sequences only and misses some clones. Where compared with another copy, unresolved V genes explain less than half of these, and the others have no known cause. This sample comprises about 130,000 clones, around 76% of them detected only once. Approximately 1.7% of the sample is held by the ten biggest clonotypes. The specimen sequenced was PBMCs. The source is a woman aged 50 to 60 in good health and CMV-seronegative.

CDR3 residues: CASSPSPGGNSPLHF. The CDR3 bases are TGTGCCAGCAGCCCCTCTCCCGGAGGTAATTCACCCCTCCACTTT. The chain combines TRBV5-4 with TRBJ1-6; D gene uncertain. Germline CDR1 reads SGHNT; CDR2 reads YYREEE (reference sequence). The CDR3 extends over 15 amino acids. Trimming took 4 bases from V and 6 from J, leaving 14 bases between them.

The chain carries TRBV4-3 and TRBJ1-1, with D possibly being TRBD1 (5 bases). This CDR3 region has 14 residues. V shed 0 bases and J shed 5 bases, with 10 bases lying between them. Germline V gene data show CDR1 as LGHNA and CDR2 as YSLEER. The CDR3 nucleotides are TGCGCCAGCAGCCAAGACAGGGTATGGACTGAAGCTTTCTTT. Amino acid sequence: CASSQDRVWTEAFF.

The chain uses TRBV30 and TRBJ2-5; 7 nucleotides match TRBD1. Germline loops: CDR1 GTSNPN, CDR2 SVGIG (reference sequence). CDR3 length equals 14 residues. V shed 4 bases, J shed 2 bases, and the junction held 7 bases outside the gene matches. This chain's CDR3 is CAWKGGASQETQYF. The CDR3 DNA is TGTGCCTGGAAAGGGGGCGCGAGTCAAGAGACCCAGTACTTC.

The chain links TRBV29-1 to TRBJ2-1, with D perhaps TRBD2 (7 bases). CDR3 length: 14 residues. V lost 6 bases and J lost 5, with 17 bases in between. Germline V CDR1 and CDR2: SQVTM, ANQGSEA. CDR3 amino acids: CSVQGRERNNEQFF. DNA for the CDR3: TGCAGCGTCCAGGGGCGGGAGAGGAACAATGAGCAGTTCTTC.

This chain links TRBV7-8 with TRBJ2-7; TRBD1 agrees at 8 bases. The CDR3 contains 18 residues. The trim removed 5 bases at V and 7 bases at J, leaving 22 bases unmatched. Per the germline V gene, CDR1 is SGHVS and CDR2 is FQNEAQ. The CDR3 is CASSHWSVDRVNPGEQYF. The DNA of the CDR3 is TGTGCCAGCAGCCACTGGAGTGTGGACAGGGTAAATCCGGGAGAGCAGTACTTC.

This rearrangement joins TRBV10-3 to TRBJ2-2; D might be TRBD1 (6 bases). The CDR3 sequence is 14 residues long. Germline V gene sequence: CDR1 ENHRY, CDR2 SYGVKD. The V and J ends lost 6 bases and 4 bases respectively, with 12 bases between them. The CDR3 protein is CAISPTGSTGELFF. In nucleotides, the CDR3 is TGTGCCATCAGCCCAACAGGGAGCACCGGGGAGCTGTTTTTT.

This rearrangement joins TRBV28 to TRBJ2-7, with a tentative D call TRBD2 (5 bases). Germline-derived CDR1 and CDR2 are MDHEN and SYDVKM. The CDR3 length is 14 residues. With 3 bases removed from V and 2 bases from J, the gap between germline ends came to 11 bases. For the CDR3, the DNA is TGTGCCAGCAGTTTCGAGGGTGACGCCTACGAGCAGTACTTC. As protein: CASSFEGDAYEQYF. Complete variable domain (other parts from reference TRBV28 and TRBJ2-7): DVKVTQSSRYLVKRTGEKVFLECVQDMDHENMFWYRQDPGLGLRLIYFSYDVKMKEKGDIPEGYSVSREKKERFSLILESASTNQTSMYLCASSFEGDAYEQYFGPGTRLTVT.

J is TRBJ2-1 and V is TRBV6-1, with 8 bases lining up with TRBD2. The length of the CDR3 is 14 residues. Germline trimming cut 9 bases from V and 9 bases from J; bases unmatched to any gene: 13. Germline CDR1 is MNHNS and CDR2 is SASEGT. The CDR3 loop reads CASQVTGGPGEQFF. In DNA form, the CDR3 reads TGTGCCAGTCAAGTAACGGGAGGGCCAGGTGAGCAGTTCTTC.

This chain's CDR3 is CASSNLAGNPGSEQFF. The DNA of the CDR3 is TGTGCCAGCAGTAACTTAGCGGGAAACCCAGGTAGTGAGCAGTTCTTC. The chain employs TRBV6-4 and TRBJ2-1; 8 bases fit TRBD2. This CDR3 region has 16 residues. CDR1 is MRHNA, CDR2 SNTAGT, per germline. V shed 5 bases, J shed 9 bases, and the junction held 15 bases outside the gene matches.

The genes are TRBV6-5 and TRBJ2-7, with 10 bases that match TRBD1. The CDR3 covers 16 residues. Germline CDR1 is MNHEY and CDR2 is SVGAGI. V gave up 4 bases and J gave up 7 bases; unmatched junction bases: 13. CDR3 in amino acids: CASSSRGTGALGEQYF. In nucleotides, the CDR3 is TGTGCCAGCAGTTCAAGAGGGACAGGGGCCCTTGGGGAGCAGTACTTC.

The chain joins TRBV19 to TRBJ1-2, with D perhaps TRBD1 (6 bases). CDR1 and CDR2 from the germline V gene are LNHDA and SQIVND (reference sequence). The CDR3 length is 13 residues. V lost 8 bases to trimming and J lost 2 bases, with 12 bases between them. The DNA of the CDR3 is TGTGCCAGTTCCAGGGGACCAAACTATGGCTACACCTTC. Translated, it gives CASSRGPNYGYTF.

V gene TRBV28 combines with J gene TRBJ2-2, with D perhaps TRBD1 (5 bases). Per germline, CDR1 MDHEN and CDR2 SYDVKM. The CDR3 spans 16 residues. Trimming pared 4 bases from V and 2 bases from J, leaving 14 bases between. The CDR3 bases are TGTGCCAGCAGTTCTCAGGGATTTAGAAACACCGGGGAGCTGTTTTTT. It is translated as CASSSQGFRNTGELFF.

The chain employs TRBV7-2 and TRBJ2-7; 13 positions match TRBD2. This CDR3 comprises 19 residues. The J segment lost 1 base and the V segment lost 2 bases, leaving 11 bases of the junction unmatched. Germline-derived CDR1 and CDR2 are SGHTA and FQGNSA. The CDR3 is CASSLRGRGTSGNSYEQYF. CDR3 nucleotides: TGTGCCAGCAGCTTAAGAGGGCGTGGGACTAGCGGGAATTCCTACGAGCAGTACTTC.

The V gene is TRBV7-2, the J gene TRBJ2-7, with TRBD2 matching 7 bases. This CDR3 spans 15 amino acids. The V segment lost 1 base and the J segment 2 bases; nucleotides outside the gene matches: 5. CDR1 and CDR2 from the germline V gene are SGHTA and FQGNSA. CDR3 in amino acids: CASSLERGRPYEQYF. As DNA, the CDR3 is TGTGCCAGCAGCTTAGAGCGGGGCCGCCCCTACGAGCAGTACTTC.

This chain joins TRBV14 and TRBJ2-5, with 7 positions matching TRBD2. This CDR3 spans 14 amino acids. Germline CDR1 SGHDN, CDR2 FVKESK. Trimming took 2 bases from V and 3 from J; bases not matched to a gene: 3. Written as DNA, the CDR3 is TGTGCCAGCAGCCAACTAGCGGTCAAAGAGACCCAGTACTTC. This gives the protein CASSQLAVKETQYF.

V and J are TRBV27 and TRBJ2-3; the D gene is possibly TRBD1 (6 bases). The germline gives CDR1 MNHEY, CDR2 SMNVEV (reference sequence). The CDR3 consists of 18 residues. V shed 3 bases and J shed 0 bases, with 19 bases lying between them. The chain's CDR3 is CASSFRQDRYTSTDTQYF. The CDR3 nucleotides read TGTGCCAGCAGTTTTAGACAGGATCGTTACACCAGCACAGATACGCAGTATTTT.

The rearrangement links TRBV18 to TRBJ1-1; 8 bases match TRBD1. From germline, CDR1 is KGHSH and CDR2 LQKENI. The CDR3 sequence is 15 residues long. Losses at the gene ends were 3 bases for V and 4 bases for J; bases not matched to a gene: 7. The CDR3 here is CASSPRRGRGTEAFF. The DNA of the CDR3 is TGTGCCAGCTCACCGCGCAGGGGGCGAGGCACTGAAGCTTTCTTT.

This clone was observed once. The chain employs TRBV5-3 and TRBJ2-3; tentative D call: TRBD1 (5 bases). TRBV5-3 is marked as an open reading frame, function uncertain. The V end lost 0 bases, the J end lost 5 bases, and 10 bases lay between the germline ends. The CDR3 length is 14 residues. CDR3 sequence: CARSLERGRDTQYF. CDR3 nucleotides: TGTGCCAGAAGCTTGGAAAGGGGTAGAGATACGCAGTATTTT.

V usage is TRBV27 and J usage is TRBJ1-4; 8 bases match TRBD1. The CDR3 runs 15 residues. In germline, CDR1 is MNHEY, CDR2 SMNVEV (reference sequence). The V segment lost 5 bases and the J segment 8 bases; nucleotides outside the gene matches: 10. CDR3 DNA: TGTGCCAGCAGTCCTCAGGGGGCGAGAGGGGAAAAACTGTTTTTT. Translation: CASSPQGARGEKLFF.

This clone was picked up one time. The chain couples TRBV14 to TRBJ2-2, with 7 bases matching TRBD2. Germline lookup yields CDR1 SGHDN and CDR2 FVKESK. The CDR3 length is 15 residues. The V gene end was trimmed by 1 base and the J gene end by 9 bases; junction bases not matched to a gene: 8. CDR3 in amino acids: CASSQAGGWTRELFF. For the CDR3, the DNA is TGTGCCAGCAGCCAAGCGGGGGGTTGGACCCGGGAGCTGTTTTTT. Together with reference TRBV14 and TRBJ2-2, the CDR3 gives the full variable domain: EAGVTQFPSHSVIEKGQTVTLRCDPISGHDNLYWYRRVMGKEIKFLLHFVKESKQDESGMPNNRFLAERTGGTYSTLKVQPAELEDSGVYFCASSQAGGWTRELFFGEGSRLTVL.

The genes are TRBV11-3 and TRBJ2-2, with D unclear. CDR1 is SGHNT and CDR2 is YENEEA in the germline V gene. V shed 4 bases and J shed 4 bases, with 13 bases lying between them. The CDR3 is made up of 15 amino acids. In DNA, the CDR3 is TGTGCCAGCAGCTCCCCCCCTTCTAGCACCGGGGAGCTGTTTTTT. It is translated as CASSSPPSSTGELFF.

The V call is TRBV28, the J call TRBJ2-7; D not certain. Germline CDR1 reads MDHEN; CDR2 reads SYDVKM. The CDR3 consists of 14 residues. The germline V and J ends were trimmed by 6 bases and 2 bases, with 14 bases remaining between them. The CDR3 loop is CASSPASYPYEQYF. The DNA of the CDR3 is TGTGCCAGCAGCCCTGCGTCTTATCCCTACGAGCAGTACTTC.

The chain couples TRBV9 to TRBJ1-2; the match to TRBD1 covers 8 bases. V lost 3 bases to trimming and J lost 5 bases; unmatched junction nucleotides: 3. The CDR3 contains 13 residues. CDR1 SGDLS and CDR2 YYNGEE come from the germline V gene. CDR3 in amino acids: CASSGRGRYGYTF. CDR3 in DNA: TGTGCCAGCAGCGGCAGGGGGCGATATGGCTACACCTTC.

This sequence joins TRBV9 and TRBJ1-1, with D possibly being TRBD1 (5 bases). The germline V gene encodes CDR1 SGDLS and CDR2 YYNGEE. V dropped 0 bases and J dropped 1 base, with 16 bases sitting between them. The CDR3 has 17 amino acids. The CDR3 nucleotides are TGTGCCAGCAGCGTAGTAGTGGGGGGAACACCGAACACTGAAGCTTTCTTT. This sequence encodes CASSVVVGGTPNTEAFF.

The V gene is TRBV5-1, the J gene TRBJ2-3, with TRBD2 identical over 9 bases. The CDR3 totals 18 residues. The germline V gene has CDR1 SGHRS and CDR2 YFSETQ. The junction had 16 bases not matched to a gene; V was cut back by 0 bases and J by 8 bases. CDR3 sequence reads: CASSLAQVTSGRRVTQYF. The CDR3 DNA is TGCGCCAGCAGCTTGGCTCAGGTGACTAGCGGCCGTCGAGTTACGCAGTATTTT.

The J gene is TRBJ1-2, the V gene TRBV5-4; D remains ambiguous. The germline V and J ends were trimmed by 3 bases and 3 bases, with 12 bases remaining between them. Germline loops: CDR1 SGHNT, CDR2 YYREEE (reference sequence). This CDR3 region has 14 residues. CDR3 bases: TGTGCCAGCAGCTCGAAGGGAGGGTACTATGGCTACACCTTC. It translates to CASSSKGGYYGYTF.

This clone showed up just a few times. At one end the junction does not follow the germline gene, possibly because of a read error. The V call is TRBV28, the J call TRBJ2-7; 7 nucleotides agree with TRBD1. The CDR3 extends over 13 amino acids. Per the germline V gene, CDR1 is MDHEN and CDR2 is SYDVKM. This chain's CDR3 is CAGRDSLSYEQYF. The CDR3 bases are TGTGCCGGCAGGGACAGCCTCTCCTACGAGCAGTACTTC.